This is a list of T cell receptor beta chains from one sample in a study of blood T cell repertoires in COVID-19. Libraries were prepared by immunoSEQ multiplex PCR; TCRdb keeps only in-frame clonotypes and omits some of them. The table lists some 110,000 clones, approximately 80% of them singletons. The specimen was peripheral blood. These TCRs come from a woman over 75 with acute or convalescent COVID-19. CDR3s include the opening cysteine and the closing phenylalanine or tryptophan. Fields, in order: V gene, D gene, J gene, clone size, CDR3 protein, CDR3 DNA. The D gene is left open where the match is weak. Clone size, where shown, is once, few, many, or a class for clones that have expanded.

>TRBV28|.|TRBJ1-2|.
CASIRRDRVYGYTF
TGTGCCAGCATTAGGAGGGATCGGGTCTATGGCTACACCTTC
>TRBV7-8|TRBD1|TRBJ2-7|.
CASSHRGQEASFYEQYF
TGTGCCAGCAGCCACCGGGGACAGGAGGCCTCGTTCTACGAGCAGTACTTC
>TRBV6-2/TRBV6-3|TRBD1|TRBJ1-5|once
CASSYRSGQITQPQHF
TGTGCCAGCAGTTACAGGTCGGGACAGATAACTCAGCCCCAGCATTTT
>TRBV7-9|TRBD2|TRBJ2-3|.
CASSFGTSGTDTQYF
TGTGCCAGCAGCTTTGGGACTAGCGGGACAGATACGCAGTATTTT
>TRBV9|TRBD1|TRBJ2-3|.
CASSERGTGTDTQYF
TGTGCCAGCAGCGAGAGGGGGACAGGCACAGATACGCAGTATTTT
>TRBV2|TRBD1|TRBJ1-1|.
CASSGQGVTEAFF
TGTGCCAGCAGTGGACAGGGGGTGACTGAAGCTTTCTTT
>TRBV3-1/TRBV3-2|.|TRBJ1-2|.
CASSPRGAYGYTF
TGTGCCAGCAGCCCCCGCGGGGCCTATGGCTACACCTTC
>TRBV7-9|TRBD1|TRBJ1-2|.
CASSSDREGNYGYTF
TGTGCCAGCAGCTCGGACAGGGAAGGGAACTATGGCTACACCTTC
>TRBV5-1|TRBD2|TRBJ2-7|few
CASSPSGAPTYEQYF
TGCGCCAGCAGCCCTAGCGGGGCCCCTACCTACGAGCAGTACTTC
>TRBV10-1|.|TRBJ1-2|.
CASSEGPDYGYTF
TGCGCCAGCAGTGAGGGCCCCGACTATGGCTACACCTTC
>TRBV6-5|TRBD1|TRBJ2-3|.
CASRTRQGQDTQYF
TGTGCCAGCAGGACAAGACAGGGACAAGATACGCAGTATTTT
>TRBV4-1|.|TRBJ1-2|.
CASSQDSTDRGLGYTF
TGCGCCAGCAGCCAGGATTCTACTGACAGAGGCCTTGGCTACACCTTC
>TRBV3-1/TRBV3-2|TRBD1|TRBJ1-1|.
CASRRGNRGQGAVNTEAFF
TGTGCCAGCAGGAGGGGTAATCGCGGACAGGGGGCGGTGAACACTGAAGCTTTCTTT
>TRBV28|.|TRBJ1-5|.
CASRGREGYNQPQHF
TGTGCCAGCAGGGGCCGAGAGGGTTACAATCAGCCCCAGCATTTT